This TCR beta chain was retrieved from a study of long-term antiretroviral therapy in people with HIV. The study's findings and limits: Following ART, diversity rose but still fell short of transplant donor controls.

Survey-level immunoSEQ v3.0 assays were run. The repertoire was sequenced with immunoSEQ multiplex PCR; TCRdb's copy has only in-frame clones and lacks some. Of about 25,000 clones detected, about 80% appear once; the ten largest clones hold about 5%. Comment on this clone: The target antigen is unknown.

This CDR3 has 15 amino acids. Germline V gene sequence: CDR1 LNHDA, CDR2 SQIVND (reference sequence). V trimming: 5 bases; J trimming: 2 bases; junction bases outside the gene matches: 5. The sequencing used unsorted PBMCs, collected 0.7 years before starting antiretroviral therapy. The chain carries TRBV19 and TRBJ2-7; the match to TRBD2 covers 11 bases. The receptor's source is a man under 40 with HIV. The CDR3 region has the DNA TGTGCCAGTAGTTTTCTAGCGGGAGGTCCCTACGAGCAGTACTTC. This translates into CASSFLAGGPYEQYF.